This TCR beta chain was recorded in a study of PD-1 blockade in classical Hodgkin lymphoma. Study-wide background: The nivolumab dose that patients received was 3 mg/kg, given intravenously every 2 weeks.

With no exception, relapse followed autologous stem cell transplantation in all patients, and brentuximab vedotin exposure varied. Patients reached a best response of complete response, partial response or progressive disease. A remark on this clone: No antigen is known for it.

The protocol was immunoSEQ multiplex PCR, while the TCRdb copy is restricted to in-frame clones and leaves out a portion. The sample shows roughly 140,000 clones, around four fifths of them seen only once. The CDR3 spans 16 residues. The germline gives CDR1 MDHEN, CDR2 SYDVKM. Trimming took 4 bases from V and 2 from J; bases not matched to a gene: 5. Whole-study results and caveats: Complete responders matched newly diagnosed patients in baseline diversity. Patients who initiated nivolumab within 1 year of ASCT were excluded.

V usage is TRBV28 and J usage is TRBJ2-1; 10 bases line up with TRBD2. This material consisted of peripheral blood mononuclear cells (PBMCs), taken before the second cycle of nivolumab. This sequence was found in a human donor with classical Hodgkin lymphoma. CDR3 protein: CASSSPAGGPYNEQFF. DNA of the CDR3: TGTGCCAGCAGTTCCCCAGCGGGGGGGCCCTACAATGAGCAGTTCTTC.